This T cell receptor (beta chain) is drawn from a study of blood T cell repertoires in COVID-19 (TCRdb year 2020). Background for the entire study: Collaborator samples came from the United States, Italy and Spain and covered acute and convalescent phases of COVID-19. The material from the prospective study consisted of cDNA or gDNA derived from T cells, B-cell-depleted T cells, or PBMCs. The dataset comprised deeply sampled blood TCRbeta repertoires from subjects exposed to, actively infected with, or recovered from COVID-19. The repertoires were released in a freely available public database intended as a resource for research on the immune response to SARS-CoV-2. The samples were drawn from two sources: the first 160 participants of the ongoing ImmuneRACE study, and over 1,000 subjects contributed by 6 global collaborators. The sample metadata nearly always contained a de-identified subject ID, COVID-19 status, age in years and sex. Where available, HLA class I and class II types were obtained from metadata supplied by the sample provider rather than from assay-based typing.

What the research found in general, with its limitations: The quantity of clinical and demographic metadata differed by source and by participant and was supplied without curation.

At one collaborating source in Seattle, patients were enrolled during active infection and were followed longitudinally through the course of disease. Each collaborating institution followed its own protocols to collect whole blood in K2EDTA tubes. For TCRbeta analysis, collaborators shipped samples in one of three forms: frozen whole blood, isolated PBMCs, or DNA extracted from either of those sample types. V loses 4 bases at its end and J loses 4 bases; junction bases beyond the gene matches: 9. The germline V gene (reference sequence) sets CDR1 to GTSNPN and CDR2 to SVGIG. There are 15 amino acids in the CDR3, from cysteine to phenylalanine inclusive. Only CDR3 DNA is held: 45 bases, read in frame from base 1. On this clone itself: The specificity of this receptor is unknown. The sample holds no much larger clone one base away, and base qualities are not on file.

The immunoSEQ Assay, a bias-controlled multiplex PCR, was used to amplify TCRbeta CDR3 regions from genomic DNA. As for the original processing: Nucleated cell counts per sample were estimated from amplification of reference gene primers within the assay. To quantify the absolute abundance of each unique TCRbeta CDR3 rearrangement, sequence reads were collapsed and filtered. For each sample, productive Simpson clonality was calculated as the square root of Simpson's diversity index across productive rearrangements. This is the immuneACCESS table as TCRdb keeps it, with only in-frame sequences that have V and J called. A part of the clones is gone; compared with another copy, unresolved V genes explain less than half, and the rest is unexplained. V, J and clone size are those of that table, while D and trimming were read from the DNA. The sample yields some 250,000 clones; 75% to 85% were counted once. Roughly 8% of the sample comes from the top ten.

Here the chain combines TRBV30 and TRBJ2-2; 7 of the junction bases match TRBD1. This clonotype was obtained from an elderly woman with COVID-19, enrolled during active disease. Material: peripheral blood. Read as DNA, the sequence is TGTGCCTGGAAAACAGGGGAGTTAGGCACCGGGGAGCTGTTTTTT. The encoded protein is CAWKTGELGTGELFF.